The next 30 T cell receptor beta chains were all read from a single sample in a study of T cell repertoires in aging, cancer and after chemotherapy. TRB rearrangements spanning V, D and J were amplified using mixed TRB-A/B primers. MiXCR, applied by TCRdb to the multiplex PCR reads, yields one record per CDR3 protein. Altogether about 9,000 distinct CDR3 sequences are present, more than 20% being singletons, with the ten largest covering approximately 13%. The template was genomic DNA from peripheral blood, not RNA. The sample was blood. Receptor source: a human donor with a blood cancer. The donor label of this sample is uncertain.

By proportion, this clonotype is medium-sized (0.01 to 0.1%). This sequence joins TRBV19 and TRBJ1-1, with 10 bases aligning to TRBD1. Germline CDR1 and CDR2: LNHDA and SQIVND (reference sequence). CDR3 length: 14 amino acids. Unmatched junction bases numbered 9, after V lost 8 bases and J lost 6 bases. The chain's CDR3 is CASARGQGRSEAFF. DNA for the CDR3: TGTGCCAGTGCCAGGGGACAGGGGCGGTCTGAAGCTTTCTTT.

The genes are TRBV11-2 and TRBJ1-4; D call uncertain. The CDR3 has 16 amino acids. Trimming shortened V by 8 bases and J by 3 bases, and 19 bases separated the two germline ends. Per the germline V gene, CDR1 is SGHAT and CDR2 is FQNNGV. CDR3 sequence: CASAPSLSAPNEKLFF. DNA of the CDR3: TGTGCCAGCGCCCCCTCTTTATCGGCGCCTAATGAAAAACTGTTTTTT.

About this clonotype itself: A read error may account for a junction end that differs from germline. The J gene is TRBJ2-7, the V gene TRBV19; D ambiguous. This CDR3 comprises 14 residues. Germline V lookup: CDR1 LNHDA, CDR2 SQIVND (reference sequence). The DNA of the CDR3 is TGTGCCAGCAGCTTAGCACTCGGAATCTACGAGCTGTACTTC. Translating gives CASSLALGIYELYF.

The table lists this clonotype with a few counts. V and J are TRBV27 and TRBJ2-7; tentatively, D is TRBD1 (6 bases). This CDR3 spans 14 amino acids. The germline V gene has CDR1 MNHEY and CDR2 SMNVEV (reference sequence). Trimming took 8 bases from V and 5 from J, leaving 19 bases between them. CDR3 region: CASGLGGLGDEQYF. The CDR3 DNA follows: TGTGCCAGCGGGTTAGGGGGTCTAGGGGACGAGCAGTACTTC.

This clonotype was seen at least ten times. This rearrangement joins TRBV5-4 to TRBJ2-7, with TRBD2 identical over 7 bases. V was pared by 0 bases and J by 0 bases, with 0 bases of the junction left unmatched. The germline V gene encodes CDR1 SGHNT and CDR2 YYREEE (reference sequence). The CDR3 consists of 14 residues. The CDR3 DNA sequence: TGTGCCAGCAGCTTGGGGGACTACTCCTACGAGCAGTACTTC. It translates to CASSLGDYSYEQYF.

By sample fraction, this clonotype is medium-sized. V is TRBV19 and J is TRBJ1-2, with TRBD1 matching 12 bases. The CDR3 covers 14 residues. With V trimmed by 7 bases and J by 7 bases, 7 bases remained unmatched. The germline V gene encodes CDR1 LNHDA and CDR2 SQIVND (reference sequence). The CDR3 DNA reads as TGTGCCAGTACCCCCGGGACAGGGGGCCTTGGCTACACCTTC. The encoded protein is CASTPGTGGLGYTF. The variable domain in full, with the rest retrieved from reference TRBV19 and TRBJ1-2, is DGGITQSPKYLFRKEGQNVTLSCEQNLNHDAMYWYRQDPGQGLRLIYYSQIVNDFQKGDIAEGYSVSREKKESFPLTVTSAQKNPTAFYLCASTPGTGGLGYTFGSGTRLTVV.

This clonotype came up a few times. This chain connects TRBV6-5 to TRBJ2-7; D call uncertain. CDR1 is MNHEY and CDR2 is SVGAGI in the germline V gene. The CDR3 covers 16 residues. V was cut by 0 bases and J by 0 bases, with 12 bases left in between. CDR3 DNA: TGTGCCAGCAGTTACTCGGTCCTCCGTAGCTCCTACGAGCAGTACTTC. Its translation: CASSYSVLRSSYEQYF.

The chain employs TRBV5-1 and TRBJ2-3; 7 bases fit TRBD2. Germline lookup yields CDR1 SGHRS and CDR2 YFSETQ. The length of the CDR3 is 15 residues. V gave up 2 bases and J gave up 5 bases; unmatched junction bases: 8. CDR3 in DNA: TGCGCCAGCAGCTTCTTGGGGGGGAAAGGAGATACGCAGTATTTT. Encoded protein: CASSFLGGKGDTQYF.

The rearrangement links TRBV6-5 to TRBJ2-7, with TRBD2 matching over 8 bases. Unmatched junction bases numbered 5, after V lost 4 bases and J lost 0 bases. This CDR3 contains 15 residues. From germline, CDR1 is MNHEY and CDR2 SVGAGI. In DNA, the CDR3 is TGTGCCAGCAGTTCCCCCCGGGGGGGCTCCTACGAGCAGTACTTC. Amino acid sequence: CASSSPRGGSYEQYF.

Within the sample, this clonotype is medium-sized. The chain recombines TRBV27 with TRBJ2-1; no clear D gene. The CDR3 is made up of 13 amino acids. The germline gives CDR1 MNHEY, CDR2 SMNVEV (reference sequence). V was cut by 3 bases and J by 3 bases, with 6 bases left in between. The CDR3 spells CASSFGSYNEQFF. CDR3 nucleotide sequence: TGTGCCAGCAGTTTTGGAAGCTACAATGAGCAGTTCTTC.

This rearrangement joins TRBV15 to TRBJ1-2; 7 nucleotides agree with TRBD1. Germline CDR1 LNHNV, CDR2 YYDKDF (reference sequence). The CDR3 is 17 amino acids. V lost 5 bases and J lost 3; bases outside the gene matches: 15. This CDR3 is CATSGSEGDSPYYGYTF. CDR3 DNA sequence: TGTGCCACCAGCGGCTCGGAAGGGGACAGCCCCTACTATGGCTACACCTTC.

As concerns this clonotype: Since a much larger clone is just one base distant, this may be a read error. CDR3: CASSSRLAGGPKTDTQYF. The CDR3 nucleotides read TGTGCCAGCAGTTCGAGACTAGCGGGAGGGCCAAAGACAGATACGCAGTATTTT. The chain recombines TRBV27 with TRBJ2-3, with 14 bases lining up with TRBD2. Germline V gene data show CDR1 as MNHEY and CDR2 as SMNVEV (reference sequence). The CDR3 contains 18 residues. V lost 4 bases to trimming and J lost 3 bases; unmatched junction nucleotides: 9.

This clonotype was picked up a small number of times. V is TRBV27 and J is TRBJ2-2, with TRBD1 matching 10 bases. The CDR3 consists of 16 residues. After removal of 8 bases from V and 4 bases from J, the junction contained 10 bases not matched to a gene. Germline CDR1 is MNHEY and CDR2 is SMNVEV (reference sequence). CDR3 coding DNA: TGTGCCAGCGGCCCGGGACAGGGGTTAGGCACCGGGGAGCTGTTTTTT. Translating it yields CASGPGQGLGTGELFF.

The V call is TRBV12-3 or TRBV12-4, the J call TRBJ1-1, with D maybe TRBD1 (5 bases). The V and J ends lost 7 bases and 1 base respectively, with 16 bases between them. This CDR3 has 15 residues. The CDR3 nucleotides are TGTGCCAGCACCTTCTTCGGGGGACCGAACACTGAAGCTTTCTTT. This gives the protein CASTFFGGPNTEAFF.

V gene TRBV7-9 combines with J gene TRBJ1-3; D perhaps matches TRBD1 (5 bases). The CDR3 totals 14 residues. The germline V gene encodes CDR1 SEHNR and CDR2 FQNEAQ (reference sequence). Trimming removed 2 bases at V and 4 bases at J, with 9 bases between. CDR3 amino acids: CASSLQGFGNTIYF. Here the CDR3 DNA reads TGTGCCAGCAGCTTACAGGGCTTCGGAAACACCATATATTTT.

Turning to this clonotype: An end of the junction does not agree with germline; a read error may underlie this. The rearrangement uses TRBV6-5 and TRBJ1-3; D unclear. Per germline, CDR1 MNHEY and CDR2 SVGAGI. The CDR3 is made up of 15 amino acids. CDR3 DNA sequence: TGTGCCAGCAGTTACGACTCGAGCTCTGGAAACAACATATATTTT. This gives the protein CASSYDSSSGNNIYF.

By frequency in the sample, this clonotype is medium-sized. One end of the junction is discordant with germline, which a read error may explain. The rearrangement joins TRBV19 to TRBJ2-5; D is perhaps TRBD1 (5 bases). The germline V gene encodes CDR1 LNHDA and CDR2 SQIVND (reference sequence). The CDR3 covers 13 residues. Here the CDR3 DNA reads TGTGCCAGTAGTCCTTCAGGGCAAGGGACCCAGTACTTC. Translating gives CASSPSGQGTQYF.

Details on this clonotype: A much larger clone differs by one base, so this may be a read error. V gene TRBV27 combines with J gene TRBJ2-1; possibly TRBD1 for D (6 bases). Germline-derived CDR1 and CDR2 are MNHEY and SMNVEV (reference sequence). The germline V and J ends were trimmed by 2 bases and 13 bases, with 12 bases remaining between them. CDR3 size: 12 residues. The CDR3 DNA sequence: TGTGCCAGCAGTTTAGGGACATGGTTACAGTTCTTC. As protein: CASSLGTWLQFF.

This clonotype counts as medium-sized. The rearrangement uses TRBV15 and TRBJ2-5, with D possibly matching TRBD1 (6 bases). Between the trimmed V and J ends, which lost 1 base and 3 bases, there was a span of 12 bases. The V gene's germline CDR1 is LNHNV and CDR2 YYDKDF (reference sequence). The CDR3 covers 15 residues. The CDR3 DNA reads as TGTGCCACCAGCAGAGTGGGGGACACCGAAGAGACCCAGTACTTC. It encodes CATSRVGDTEETQYF.

This clonotype was observed many times. The rearrangement uses TRBV18 and TRBJ2-5; D possibly uses TRBD1 or TRBD2 (5 bases each). Deletions cut 3 bases from V and 5 bases from J, with 10 bases between. Germline V CDR1 and CDR2: KGHSH, LQKENI. The CDR3 totals 13 residues. CDR3 nucleotides: TGTGCCAGCTCACCGGGGGACGAGGAGACCCAGTACTTC. It yields the protein CASSPGDEETQYF. Complete variable domain (other parts from reference TRBV18 and TRBJ2-5): NAGVMQNPRHLVRRRGQEARLRCSPMKGHSHVYWYRQLPEEGLKFMVYLQKENIIDESGMPKERFSAEFPKEGPSILRIQQVVRGDSAAYFCASSPGDEETQYFGPGTRLLVL.

This clonotype was seen a handful of times. The chain carries TRBV6-5 and TRBJ2-7; either TRBD1 or TRBD2 may supply D (5 bases each). Germline-derived CDR1 and CDR2 are MNHEY and SVGAGI. V lost 5 bases and J 3 bases, leaving 5 bases between the germline ends. The CDR3 has 11 residues. The CDR3 is CASSGGYEQYF. The CDR3 bases are TGTGCCAGCAGTGGGGGCTACGAGCAGTACTTC.

The table lists this clonotype with a few counts. The CDR3 region is CSARQLGMGYEQYF. The CDR3 DNA reads as TGCAGTGCTAGACAACTCGGGATGGGGTACGAGCAGTACTTC. V and J are TRBV20-1 and TRBJ2-7; tentatively, D is TRBD2 (5 bases). V dropped 2 bases and J dropped 4 bases, with 15 bases sitting between them. This CDR3 is 14 amino acids long. Germline V gene sequence: CDR1 DFQATT, CDR2 SNEGSKA (reference sequence).

This clonotype has a count of ten or more. The chain carries TRBV6-5 and TRBJ1-3; 9 bases agree with TRBD1. CDR3 length: 15 amino acids. The V segment lost 5 bases and the J segment 1 base; nucleotides outside the gene matches: 3. Germline V gene sequence: CDR1 MNHEY, CDR2 SVGAGI. DNA for the CDR3: TGTGCCAGCAGTACCGGGACAGGGTCTGGAAACACCATATATTTT. It specifies CASSTGTGSGNTIYF.

This clonotype is medium-sized within its sample. The chain is built from TRBV5-4 and TRBJ2-1; D gene uncertain. CDR1 SGHNT and CDR2 YYREEE come from the germline V gene (reference sequence). V dropped 5 bases and J dropped 5 bases, with 11 bases sitting between them. The CDR3 has 13 amino acids. CDR3 in DNA: TGTGCCAGCAGAGATAATGGTAACAATGAGCAGTTCTTC. Protein sequence: CASRDNGNNEQFF. The entire variable domain, with the rest obtained from reference TRBV5-4 and TRBJ2-1, is as follows: ETGVTQSPTHLIKTRGQQVTLRCSSQSGHNTVSWYQQALGQGPQFIFQYYREEENGRGNFPPRFSGLQFPNYSSELNVNALELDDSALYLCASRDNGNNEQFFGPGTRLTVL.

About this clonotype itself: A much larger clone differs from this one at a single base, so this may be a read error. The chain recombines TRBV13 with TRBJ2-3; D is uncertain. Germline-derived CDR1 and CDR2 are PRHDT and FYEKMQ (reference sequence). The CDR3 totals 16 residues. CDR3 DNA: TGTGCCAGAAGCTTAGGTAAAGCAGTCCGCACAGATACGCAGTATTTT. This encodes CARSLGKAVRTDTQYF. The full variable domain, completed using reference TRBV13 and TRBJ2-3, is AAGVIQSPRHLIKEKRETATLKCYPIPRHDTVYWYQQGPGQDPQFLISFYEKMQSDKGSIPDRFSAQQFSDYHSELNMSSLELGDSALYFCARSLGKAVRTDTQYFGPGTRLTVL.

This clonotype is medium-sized in the sample. The chain is built from TRBV6-1 and TRBJ2-3; D tentatively fits TRBD1 or TRBD2 (5 bases each). CDR3 size: 12 residues. V lost 6 bases and J lost 3, with 7 bases in between. Germline CDR1 is MNHNS and CDR2 is SASEGT. The DNA for the CDR3 is TGTGCCAGCAGCTGGGGGACAGATACGCAGTATTTT. As protein: CASSWGTDTQYF.

This clonotype showed up many times. The V call is TRBV18, the J call TRBJ1-1, with unresolved D. V was shortened by 3 bases and J by 5 bases, with 10 bases between the two germline ends. Germline CDR1 KGHSH, CDR2 LQKENI. The CDR3 length is 13 residues. CDR3 protein: CASSPWTGTEAFF. CDR3 DNA: TGTGCCAGCTCACCGTGGACGGGTACTGAAGCTTTCTTT.

V and J are TRBV9 and TRBJ2-1, with TRBD1 as a possible D gene (6 bases). This CDR3 has 14 residues. Between the trimmed V and J ends, which lost 1 base and 7 bases, there was a span of 12 bases. CDR1 is SGDLS, CDR2 YYNGEE, per germline. CDR3 sequence reads: CASSVSGTQNEQFF. The DNA of the CDR3 is TGTGCCAGCAGCGTATCCGGGACACAAAATGAGCAGTTCTTC.

The chain has TRBV7-2 and TRBJ2-7; D is perhaps TRBD2 (5 bases). The V gene lost 1 base and the J gene lost 5 bases, with 9 bases spanning the gap. The CDR3 covers 13 residues. Germline assignment: CDR1 SGHTA and CDR2 FQGNSA. The CDR3 DNA follows: TGTGCCAGCAGCTTAGGGAGGCCGGACGAGCAGTACTTC. This codes for CASSLGRPDEQYF. The entire variable domain, with the rest obtained from reference TRBV7-2 and TRBJ2-7, is as follows: GAGVSQSPSNKVTEKGKDVELRCDPISGHTALYWYRQSLGQGLEFLIYFQGNSAPDKSGLPSDRFSAERTGGSVSTLTIQRTQQEDSAVYLCASSLGRPDEQYFGPGTRLTVT.

This clonotype showed up just a few times. The CDR3 DNA sequence: TGTGCCAGCAGTTTGGGATACAGGGCCCCTAACACTGAAGCTTTCTTT. Amino acid sequence: CASSLGYRAPNTEAFF. The chain combines TRBV12-3 or TRBV12-4 with TRBJ1-1; the D gene is possibly TRBD1 (6 bases). V was shortened by 3 bases and J by 2 bases, with 16 bases between the two germline ends. The CDR3 runs to 16 residues.